A selection of T cell receptor beta chains follows, all from one sample in a study of shared clonotypes between healthy human individuals. Clones were sequenced by immunoSEQ multiplex PCR, and TCRdb holds only the in-frame ones, with some missing. The sample lists 2 million to 2.5 million clones, more than 85% occurring once. Sample: naive CD4+ T cells from PBMCs. The receptors come from a man aged 18 to 30 in good health. Some clones in this sample may be carry-over from other donors' samples. The CDR3 runs from the conserved cysteine through the conserved F or W. A D gene is named only where the DNA matches it firmly. A clone size is listed for some rows: how often the clone was seen (once, few, many), or a class if it is expanded.

clone size,J gene,D gene,CDR3 length,V gene,CDR3 DNA,CDR3 protein
-,TRBJ1-2,-,15,TRBV28,TGTGCCAGCAGCTCCCCCCGGGGAGGGGGAGGCGGCTACACCTTC,CASSSPRGGGGGYTF
-,TRBJ1-1,-,13,TRBV7-6,TGTGCCAGCAGCTTCCGCCGGAACACTGAAGCTTTCTTT,CASSFRRNTEAFF
once,TRBJ1-1,TRBD1,14,TRBV6-5,TGTGCCAGCAGTTTGGGACAGGGTATAACTGAAGCTTTCTTT,CASSLGQGITEAFF
-,TRBJ1-1,-,14,TRBV5-1,TGCGCCAGCAGCTTGGATACAGGGAACACTGAAGCTTTCTTT,CASSLDTGNTEAFF
-,TRBJ2-7,-,16,TRBV7-2,TGTGCCAGCAGCTTGGGCCCCGGGGGTACATTTGGTGAGCAGTACTTC,CASSLGPGGTFGEQYF
-,TRBJ1-1,-,15,TRBV28,TGTGCCAGCAGTTTGCCCGGGGCCCGGGGAACTGAAGCTTTCTTT,CASSLPGARGTEAFF
-,TRBJ1-1,-,15,TRBV5-1,TGCGCCAGCAGCTTACCGGAGGGCGGGGACACTGAAGCTTTCTTT,CASSLPEGGDTEAFF
-,TRBJ2-3,-,17,TRBV5-1,TGCGCCAGCAGCTTGGGACAGGACTTAGCACAGACCCCTACGCAGTATTTT,CASSLGQDLAQTPTQYF
-,TRBJ1-1,-,14,TRBV28,TGTGCCAGCAGCCTAGATGGTGAGGACACTGAAGCTTTCTTT,CASSLDGEDTEAFF
-,TRBJ1-2,TRBD1,14,TRBV7-2,TGTGCCAGCAGCGCCCGGACAGGGGAGATTGGCTACACCTTC,CASSARTGEIGYTF
-,TRBJ2-2,TRBD2,16,TRBV9,TGTGCCAGCAGCACCCGACTAGCGGGAGTCCCCGGGGAGCTGTTTTTT,CASSTRLAGVPGELFF
-,TRBJ2-2,TRBD1,18,TRBV7-8,TGTGCCAGCAGCGTCCGCCCTCGACAGGGCTCAAACACCGGGGAGCTGTTTTTT,CASSVRPRQGSNTGELFF
-,TRBJ2-1,TRBD1,15,TRBV7-2,TGTGCCAGCAACCCCGCGACAGGGGCCTACAATGAGCAGTTCTTC,CASNPATGAYNEQFF
-,TRBJ2-7,-,13,TRBV5-1,TGCGCCAGCAGCTTGAGTGGGTTCGGCGAGCAGTACTTC,CASSLSGFGEQYF
-,TRBJ1-2,-,13,TRBV10-2,TGCGCCAGCAGTACCCCCCCGGGATTTGGCTACACCTTC,CASSTPPGFGYTF
-,TRBJ1-1,TRBD1,15,TRBV6-6,TGTGCCAGCAGTTACTCTGCCTCACAGGGGGCAGGAGCTTTCTTT,CASSYSASQGAGAFF
-,TRBJ2-3,TRBD2,17,TRBV5-4,TGTGCCAGCAGCCCCGCCCTGCGACTAGCGGGATTCGATACGCAGTATTTT,CASSPALRLAGFDTQYF
-,TRBJ2-2,-,15,TRBV14,TGTGCCAGCAGCCTGCTAGCGAGGAACACCGGGGAGCTGTTTTTT,CASSLLARNTGELFF
-,TRBJ2-5,TRBD2,13,TRBV7-2,TGTGCCAGCAGCCCGGAGCGGGGCGAGACCCAGTACTTC,CASSPERGETQYF
-,TRBJ2-2,TRBD1,15,TRBV19,TGTGCCAGTATCGGTAGGGGGCGGAACACCGGGGAGCTGTTTTTT,CASIGRGRNTGELFF
-,TRBJ1-3,-,16,TRBV7-6,TGTGCCAGCAGCCCGACGGGGGGACGGTCTGGAAACACCATATATTTT,CASSPTGGRSGNTIYF
-,TRBJ2-1,-,13,TRBV5-1,TGCGCCAGCAGCTTGGTTTCGGGTACTGAGCAGTTCTTC,CASSLVSGTEQFF
once,TRBJ2-3,-,13,TRBV19,TGTGCCAGTAGTATAGTGGACCCAGATACGCAGTATTTT,CASSIVDPDTQYF
-,TRBJ1-1,-,17,TRBV4-1,TGCGCCAGCAGCCAAGGAAGGATGTCCTCACGGAACACTGAAGCTTTCTTT,CASSQGRMSSRNTEAFF
once,TRBJ1-1,-,14,TRBV19,TGTGCCAGTAGTACCCAGGGGAGGTACCCTGAAGCTTTCTTT,CASSTQGRYPEAFF
-,TRBJ2-7,TRBD2,16,TRBV6-1,TGTGCCAGCAGTGGACATGGGACTAGCAAGCTCTACGAGCAGTACTTC,CASSGHGTSKLYEQYF
-,TRBJ2-3,-,13,TRBV6-5,TGTGCCAGCAGTAGTCTGAAGGCAGATACGCAGTATTTT,CASSSLKADTQYF
-,TRBJ2-1,-,13,TRBV4-2,TGTGCCAGCAGCCAAGGAAGAGGGAACGAGCAGTTCTTC,CASSQGRGNEQFF
-,TRBJ2-7,TRBD1,14,TRBV7-2,TGTGCCAGCAGCCTAGGACAGGGCAGATACGAGCAGTACTTC,CASSLGQGRYEQYF
-,TRBJ2-2,TRBD1,15,TRBV2,TGTGCCAGCAGTTCCACAGGGGTTCCCACCGGGGAGCTGTTTTTT,CASSSTGVPTGELFF
-,TRBJ2-7,-,13,TRBV15,TGTGCCACCAGCTCCCATAATCGCTACGAGCAGTACTTC,CATSSHNRYEQYF
-,TRBJ2-2,TRBD1,15,TRBV7-2,TGTGCCAGCAAGCCCGGGACAGGGGGGAGCGGGGAGCTGTTTTTT,CASKPGTGGSGELFF
-,TRBJ2-1,TRBD1,15,TRBV7-6,TGTGCCAGCAGCTCGGGACAGGGCGGGTGGGGTGAGCAGTTCTTC,CASSSGQGGWGEQFF
-,TRBJ2-2,-,13,TRBV11-2,TGTGCCAGCAGCTTGGAAAACACCGGGGAGCTGTTTTTT,CASSLENTGELFF
-,TRBJ2-5,-,15,TRBV5-4,TGTGCCAGCAGCTTGTCGGTAGGAGGGATGGAGACCCAGTACTTC,CASSLSVGGMETQYF
once,TRBJ2-7,TRBD1,16,TRBV7-2,TGTGCCAGCAGCTCGATGACCGGGACAGGATCCTACGAGCAGTACTTC,CASSSMTGTGSYEQYF
-,TRBJ2-7,TRBD2,14,TRBV5-1,TGCGCCAGCAGCTGGACTAGCGGACACTACGAGCAGTACTTC,CASSWTSGHYEQYF
-,TRBJ2-7,TRBD2,11,TRBV27,TGTGCCAGCGGGAGGGCCTTCGAGCAGTACTTC,CASGRAFEQYF
-,TRBJ1-1,-,16,TRBV6-5,TGTGCCAGCAGTTACTCGCAGGGGAGGGCTACCACTGAAGCTTTCTTT,CASSYSQGRATTEAFF
-,TRBJ2-2,-,15,TRBV30,TGTGCCTGGAGTGTAAGCAGGGACCGACCCGGGGAGCTGTTTTTT,CAWSVSRDRPGELFF
-,TRBJ2-1,TRBD2,16,TRBV5-4,TGTGCCAGCAGCGGGGGACTAGATGCGTCCTACAATGAGCAGTTCTTC,CASSGGLDASYNEQFF
once,TRBJ1-2,-,17,TRBV28,TGTGCCAGCAGTTTAATAGGGCCCCTGAGGGTATCGTATGGCTACACCTTC,CASSLIGPLRVSYGYTF
few,TRBJ1-1,-,17,TRBV9,TGTGCCAGCAGCGTAGGGGGAGAATCCAGTCGGGGCACTGAAGCTTTCTTT,CASSVGGESSRGTEAFF
-,TRBJ1-3,-,17,TRBV9,TGTGCCAGCAGCACGTCCGGGCTGCCCTACTCTGGAAACACCATATATTTT,CASSTSGLPYSGNTIYF
-,TRBJ2-2,-,17,TRBV5-1,TGCGCCAGCAGCCTTATCCCCGCCGCAGTAGGTGCCGGGGAGCTGTTTTTT,CASSLIPAAVGAGELFF
-,TRBJ1-5,-,15,TRBV18,TGTGCCAGCTCACCAGGACAACCTAGCAATCAGCCCCAGCATTTT,CASSPGQPSNQPQHF
-,TRBJ2-5,TRBD2,16,TRBV18,TGTGCCAGCTCACCAGGTAGCGGGAGCGCTGGGGAGACCCAGTACTTC,CASSPGSGSAGETQYF
-,TRBJ1-5,-,17,TRBV18,TGTGCCAGCTCACCAAGGTCTGGCCGAGACGGCAATCAGCCCCAGCATTTT,CASSPRSGRDGNQPQHF
-,TRBJ2-1,-,14,TRBV30,TGTGCCTGGAGTGTACGTCCGGGGGCGGGTGAGCAGTTCTTC,CAWSVRPGAGEQFF
-,TRBJ2-5,-,14,TRBV28,TGTGCCAGCAGTCCTAACTGGGACTCAGAGACCCAGTACTTC,CASSPNWDSETQYF
-,TRBJ2-2,-,15,TRBV28,TGTGCCAGCAGTTTAATTAGTCGAAGGGGACAGGAGCTGTTTTTT,CASSLISRRGQELFF
-,TRBJ2-1,-,16,TRBV4-1,TGCGCCAGCAGCCAACCCGGGACGATTAAGAACAATGAGCAGTTCTTC,CASSQPGTIKNNEQFF